Sequencing of this TCR beta chain was carried out in a study of sequential checkpoint blockade in melanoma. Study-wide results and caveats: In arm A, pretreatment tumor clonality was associated with response. Mutational load did not correlate with tumor T-cell fraction or clonality.

V gave up 3 bases and J gave up 10 bases; unmatched junction bases: 12. The CDR3 is 16 residues long. Germline lookup yields CDR1 MNHGY and CDR2 SAAAGT. Only in-frame clones appear in the TCRdb table, and some are missing; sequencing was by immunoSEQ multiplex PCR. The sample has 35,000 to 40,000 clones; under 35% are singletons. In its sample, this clone was seen a few times. Its antigen is unknown. Treatment in this sample: randomized to nivolumab then ipilimumab (arm A) or the reverse (arm B). The specimen comprised tumor tissue (inferred from file names), sampled from a patient given nivolumab and ipilimumab in sequence. This sequence was found in a human donor with melanoma. The rearrangement joins TRBV6-8 to TRBJ1-1; 12 bases line up with TRBD1. In DNA, the CDR3 is TGTGCCAGCAGTTATACGGGAGGGACAGGGGGCAGGGGAGCTTTCTTT. Translated: CASSYTGGTGGRGAFF.